Listed below are T cell receptor beta chains from one sample, sequenced in a study of CD8 T cells in ankylosing spondylitis. TCRdb reanalysed the 5' RACE reads using MiXCR and keeps one entry per CDR3 protein. The sample lists hundreds of thousands of distinct CDR3 sequences, more than 25% seen once, with roughly 6.7% in the top ten. The specimen sequenced was blood, either unsorted or a sorted T cell fraction (not recorded which). These receptors were taken from a male donor with ankylosing spondylitis or in good health (not recorded which). Both conserved end residues are trimmed from each CDR3. The D gene is left open where the match is weak. Clone size appears in some rows only: once, few, many, or a class for an expanded clone.

D: TRBD2; V: TRBV6-2/TRBV6-3; size: many; J: TRBJ2-7; CDR3: ASSYSKTGTSGVGAYEQY
D: -; V: TRBV20-1; size: few; J: TRBJ1-2; CDR3: SARDRVSGGYT
D: TRBD2; V: TRBV2; size: -; J: TRBJ2-1; CDR3: ASWGLAGINEQF
D: -; V: TRBV20-1; size: many; J: TRBJ2-1; CDR3: SARSSGGRSYNEQF
D: -; V: TRBV5-1; size: -; J: TRBJ2-7; CDR3: ASSPTGENEQY
D: TRBD2; V: TRBV18; size: many; J: TRBJ2-1; CDR3: ASSPTSGLDEQF
D: TRBD2; V: TRBV20-1; size: many; J: TRBJ2-7; CDR3: SGRAGVLNEQY
D: TRBD1; V: TRBV20-1; size: few; J: TRBJ1-1; CDR3: SARSGTGRITEAF
D: TRBD1; V: TRBV5-8; size: many; J: TRBJ2-5; CDR3: ASSFSGGRETQY
D: -; V: TRBV11-1; size: -; J: TRBJ2-4; CDR3: ASSLDGSKNIQY
D: -; V: TRBV27; size: many; J: TRBJ2-2; CDR3: ASTLWGQNTGELF
D: TRBD2; V: TRBV20-1; size: many; J: TRBJ2-1; CDR3: SAYSTTSGRVNEQF
D: -; V: TRBV20-1; size: many; J: TRBJ1-5; CDR3: SASVAGAGQPQH
D: -; V: TRBV15; size: -; J: TRBJ1-1; CDR3: ATSRDLAPNTEAF
D: -; V: TRBV7-3; size: many; J: TRBJ2-1; CDR3: ASSPGSHNEQF
D: -; V: TRBV5-5; size: few; J: TRBJ1-5; CDR3: ASSFMSGNQPQH